The 21 T cell receptor beta chains reported below all come from one sample, sequenced in a study of blood T cell repertoires in COVID-19. Using immunoSEQ multiplex PCR, the repertoire was profiled, and TCRdb retains in-frame clones only, with some absent. The table includes hundreds of thousands of clones, around nine tenths detected once. What was sequenced was PBMCs or T cells enriched from blood (not recorded which). These receptors were collected from a woman in her twenties or thirties who had been exposed to COVID-19.

CDR3 in DNA: TGTGCCAGCAGCTTCCGGAGGACTGAAGCTTTCTTT. Translation: CASSFRRTEAFF. This chain uses TRBV11-3 with TRBJ1-1, with no clear D. CDR1 and CDR2 from the germline V gene are SGHNT and YENEEA. V was pared by 3 bases and J by 5 bases, with 7 bases between. CDR3 length: 12 amino acids.

For the CDR3, the DNA is TGTGCCAGCAGCTTGGCCAGGGCAGAGAGTGGAAACACCATATATTTT. It encodes CASSLARAESGNTIYF. V usage is TRBV5-4 and J usage is TRBJ1-3, with D perhaps TRBD1 (5 bases). The CDR3 has 16 residues. CDR1 and CDR2 from the germline V gene are SGHNT and YYREEE (reference sequence). The V and J ends lost 0 bases and 3 bases respectively, with 13 bases between them.

The chain joins TRBV9 to TRBJ2-2; D possibly corresponds to TRBD1 (6 bases). Trimming removed 0 bases at V and 2 bases at J, with 8 bases between. Germline values: CDR1 SGDLS, CDR2 YYNGEE. The CDR3 loop spans 15 amino acids. In DNA, the CDR3 is TGTGCCAGCAGCGTAGGGACAGCTAACACCGGGGAGCTGTTTTTT. Translation: CASSVGTANTGELFF. Based on the CDR3 plus reference TRBV9 and TRBJ2-2, the full variable domain is DSGVTQTPKHLITATGQRVTLRCSPRSGDLSVYWYQQSLDQGLQFLIQYYNGEERAKGNILERFSAQQFPDLHSELNLSSLELGDSALYFCASSVGTANTGELFFGEGSRLTVL.

The V call is TRBV5-1, the J call TRBJ1-6, with a tentative D call TRBD1 (6 bases). V lost 4 bases and J 7 bases, leaving 18 bases between the germline ends. CDR3 length equals 16 residues. Germline V CDR1 and CDR2: SGHRS, YFSETQ. CDR3 bases: TGCGCCAGCAGCGCCACAAGGGGGTCGAGAAATTCACCCCTCCACTTT. This sequence encodes CASSATRGSRNSPLHF.

This chain connects TRBV6-6 to TRBJ2-3; 10 nucleotides match TRBD2. CDR1 MNHNY and CDR2 SVGAGI come from the germline V gene (reference sequence). This CDR3 contains 15 residues. With V trimmed by 6 bases and J by 6 bases, 9 bases remained unmatched. The CDR3 here is CASRFNSGGVDTQYF. CDR3 coding DNA: TGTGCCAGCAGATTCAACAGCGGGGGGGTGGATACGCAGTATTTT.

The chain carries TRBV10-3 and TRBJ2-3, with a weak D call TRBD1 (7 bases). From germline, CDR1 is ENHRY and CDR2 SYGVKD. This CDR3 has 17 residues. V lost 7 bases, J lost 2 bases, and 22 bases lay in between. The CDR3 region is CAINEELRGTSTDTQYF. For the CDR3, the DNA is TGTGCCATCAACGAGGAACTCAGGGGGACTTCCACAGATACGCAGTATTTT.

The chain joins TRBV5-1 to TRBJ2-7, with TRBD1 identical over 8 bases. The germline gives CDR1 SGHRS, CDR2 YFSETQ. This CDR3 is built from 14 residues. J gave up 0 bases and V 5 bases, and 4 bases lay outside the gene matches. The CDR3 protein is CASSRDRISYEQYF. The CDR3 coding sequence is TGCGCCAGCAGTAGGGACAGGATCTCCTACGAGCAGTACTTC.

The chain combines TRBV11-2 with TRBJ1-6, with D hard to call. This CDR3 comprises 11 residues. Trimming took off 4 bases at V and 10 bases at J, with 5 bases between the two ends. Germline V lookup: CDR1 SGHAT, CDR2 FQNNGV. The CDR3 DNA reads as TGTGCCAGCAGCTCGCAGTCACCCCTCCACTTT. It codes for CASSSQSPLHF.

This rearrangement joins TRBV19 to TRBJ1-2; a possible D gene is TRBD1 (5 bases). CDR3 size: 14 residues. The ends were cut back, 5 bases at V and 0 bases at J, with 10 bases in the middle. Germline CDR1 LNHDA, CDR2 SQIVND (reference sequence). CDR3 nucleotide sequence: TGTGCCAGTAGTCCCCTGACAGCTAACTATGGCTACACCTTC. Its protein is CASSPLTANYGYTF.

This chain links TRBV5-5 with TRBJ1-5; a possible D gene is TRBD1 (5 bases). Germline V gene data show CDR1 as SGHKS and CDR2 as YYEKEE (reference sequence). Trimming stripped 0 bases from V and 16 bases from J, with 14 bases between. The length of the CDR3 is 12 residues. In nucleotides, the CDR3 is TGTGCCAGCAGCTTGGACCAGGGCGTCCTTCATTTT. Translated: CASSLDQGVLHF.

This chain's CDR3 is CASSVRVSTEAFF. The CDR3 bases are TGTGCCAGCAGCGTCAGGGTATCCACTGAAGCTTTCTTT. The rearrangement joins TRBV7-6 to TRBJ1-1, with a possible D match to TRBD1 (5 bases). Trimming took 5 bases from V and 4 from J, leaving 11 bases between them. Germline values: CDR1 SGHVS, CDR2 FNYEAQ. The CDR3 is 13 residues long.

The V and J genes are TRBV3-1 (or the pseudogene TRBV3-2) and TRBJ2-1, with TRBD1 identical over 9 bases. Germline-derived CDR1 and CDR2 are LGHDT and YNNKEL (reference sequence). The CDR3 consists of 17 residues. The junction had 13 bases not matched to a gene; V was cut back by 3 bases and J by 7 bases. CDR3 DNA: TGTGCCAGCAGCCACCTTACGCCCGGGACAGGGAGAAATGAGCAGTTCTTC. It codes for CASSHLTPGTGRNEQFF.

The chain's CDR3 is CSVFQGTTNYGYTF. The CDR3 DNA is TGCAGCGTTTTCCAGGGAACCACTAACTATGGCTACACCTTC. V usage is TRBV29-1 and J usage is TRBJ1-2; possible D gene TRBD1, 5 bases. Germline V CDR1 and CDR2: SQVTM, ANQGSEA. Trimming took off 5 bases at V and 0 bases at J, with 13 bases between the two ends. The CDR3 sequence is 14 residues long.

The chain combines TRBV7-9 with TRBJ2-1, with a tentative D call TRBD2 (6 bases). The germline V and J ends were trimmed by 5 bases and 9 bases, with 14 bases remaining between them. The CDR3 loop spans 13 amino acids. The V gene's germline CDR1 is SEHNR and CDR2 FQNEAQ (reference sequence). The CDR3 spells CASSLTSSSEQFF. CDR3 nucleotides: TGTGCCAGCAGCCTCACTAGCTCCTCTGAGCAGTTCTTC. Looking up the rest from reference TRBV7-9 and TRBJ2-1 gives the full variable domain: DTGVSQNPRHKITKRGQNVTFRCDPISEHNRLYWYRQTLGQGPEFLTYFQNEAQLEKSRLLSDRFSAERPKGSFSTLEIQRTEQGDSAMYLCASSLTSSSEQFFGPGTRLTVL.

Note on this clone: Different DNA sequences within this sample yield the same CDR3. The V call is TRBV3-1 (or the pseudogene TRBV3-2), the J call TRBJ1-5, with D unclear. Germline V CDR1 and CDR2: LGHDT, YNNKEL (reference sequence). Trimming removed 0 bases from V and 0 bases from J, with 3 bases in between. This CDR3 comprises 14 residues. The CDR3 sequence is CASSQDHSNQPQHF. CDR3 coding DNA: TGTGCCAGCAGCCAAGATCATAGCAATCAGCCCCAGCATTTT.

J is TRBJ1-1 and V is TRBV29-1; D uncertain. Germline CDR1 SQVTM, CDR2 ANQGSEA. The CDR3 extends over 12 amino acids. V lost 0 bases and J lost 11, with 13 bases in between. DNA for the CDR3: TGCAGCGTTGAAGATCGCCCAGGTTCGGCTTTCTTT. Protein sequence: CSVEDRPGSAFF.

CDR3 sequence: CASSIASGGIDTQYF. CDR3 nucleotides: TGTGCCAGTAGTATAGCTAGCGGGGGGATAGATACGCAGTATTTT. The gene calls are TRBV19 and TRBJ2-3; 11 positions match TRBD2. The CDR3 consists of 15 residues. CDR1 and CDR2 (germline): LNHDA, SQIVND (reference sequence). Losses at the gene ends were 1 base for V and 5 bases for J; bases not matched to a gene: 2.

The chain employs TRBV13 and TRBJ1-1; perhaps TRBD1 as D (5 bases). Germline CDR1 and CDR2: PRHDT and FYEKMQ (reference sequence). V was clipped by 5 bases and J by 1 base, with 17 bases between them. The CDR3 extends over 16 amino acids. The CDR3 spells CASSPRGRIPNTEAFF. The CDR3 coding sequence is TGTGCCAGCAGCCCCCGGGGGAGGATCCCGAACACTGAAGCTTTCTTT.

This chain joins TRBV4-1 and TRBJ2-3; D is possibly TRBD2 (5 bases). This CDR3 region has 11 residues. The germline gives CDR1 MGHRA, CDR2 YSYEKL. The V and J ends lost 2 bases and 11 bases respectively, with 8 bases between them. In DNA, the CDR3 is TGCGCCAGCAGCCAAACCGAGGGGCAGTATTTT. This gives the protein CASSQTEGQYF.

This chain uses TRBV19 with TRBJ1-2, with a possible D match to TRBD1 (6 bases). The germline CDR1 and CDR2 sequences are LNHDA and SQIVND (reference sequence). The CDR3 has 13 amino acids. V was cut by 6 bases and J by 4 bases, with 12 bases left in between. The DNA for the CDR3 is TGTGCCAGTAGCCCAGGGGACCGCTATGGCTACACCTTC. Its protein product is CASSPGDRYGYTF.

The chain links TRBV9 to TRBJ2-5; the match to TRBD2 covers 8 bases. From germline, CDR1 is SGDLS and CDR2 YYNGEE. Trimming removed 0 bases from V and 4 bases from J; junction bases left unmatched: 2. This CDR3 has 14 amino acids. The CDR3 DNA reads as TGTGCCAGCAGCGTAGCGGGGGGGCTAGAGACCCAGTACTTC. This translates into CASSVAGGLETQYF.